Presented here are 14 T cell receptor beta chains from one specimen sequenced in a study of identical twins. Using its own MiXCR run on the 5' RACE reads, TCRdb lists one record per CDR3 protein. This sample has around 1.7 million distinct CDR3 sequences, with about 30% found just once. Specimen: cord blood. The receptor source for this set is a newborn girl in good health.

Regarding this clonotype: Mismatch with germline at one junction end may stem from a read error. The rearrangement links TRBV11-2 to TRBJ2-1, with 12 bases identical to TRBD2. This CDR3 is 17 amino acids long. Per germline, CDR1 SGHAT and CDR2 FQNNGV. For the CDR3, the DNA is TGTGCCAGCAGCCCCCGACTAGCGGGAGCTCTCTACAGTGAGCAGTTCTTC. Amino acid sequence: CASSPRLAGALYSEQFF.

The V gene is TRBV11-2, the J gene TRBJ2-1, with TRBD2 identical over 8 bases. Per germline, CDR1 SGHAT and CDR2 FQNNGV. CDR3 length: 16 amino acids. V shed 2 bases, J shed 5 bases, and the junction held 8 bases outside the gene matches. CDR3: CASSLRHSGANNEQFF. DNA for the CDR3: TGTGCCAGCAGCTTAAGACATAGCGGGGCCAACAATGAGCAGTTCTTC. The variable domain in full, completed from reference TRBV11-2 and TRBJ2-1, reads EAGVAQSPRYKIIEKRQSVAFWCNPISGHATLYWYQQILGQGPKLLIQFQNNGVVDDSQLPKDRFSAERLKGVDSTLKIQPAKLEDSAVYLCASSLRHSGANNEQFFGPGTRLTVL.

This clonotype came up a few times. This rearrangement joins TRBV12-3 or TRBV12-4 to TRBJ1-2; no clear D. The V end was cut by 1 base, the J end by 4 bases, with 10 bases between. CDR3 length: 14 amino acids. In nucleotides, the CDR3 is TGTGCCAGCAGTTTAGGGGCAGCGACCTATGGCTACACCTTC. Its protein product is CASSLGAATYGYTF.

This clonotype appeared a few times. The V gene is TRBV5-6, the J gene TRBJ1-1; D is undetermined. Germline V CDR1 and CDR2: SGHDT, YYEEEE. Trimming cost V 4 bases and J 2 bases, with 9 bases left between them. The CDR3 is made up of 13 amino acids. Written as DNA, the CDR3 is TGTGCCAGCAGCGCGCGACCCAACACTGAAGCTTTCTTT. This gives the protein CASSARPNTEAFF.

Points on this clonotype: It is likely a read error, because the conserved phenylalanine at the end of the CDR3 is missing. The V call is TRBV28, the J call TRBJ2-7, with 8 bases lining up with TRBD1. The end of the DNA is better explained by TRBJ2-4, so the J call may be wrong. The germline V gene encodes CDR1 MDHEN and CDR2 SYDVKM. The CDR3 contains 16 residues. CDR3 DNA sequence: TGTGCCAGCAGTATCACACAGGGGGTTTTGGAAAACATTCAGTACATC. Translated: CASSITQGVLENIQYI.

A few counts support this clonotype. This rearrangement joins TRBV20-1 to TRBJ1-2; the match to TRBD1 covers 8 bases. The CDR3 spans 13 residues. V lost 6 bases to trimming and J lost 2 bases; unmatched junction nucleotides: 5. Germline V gene lookup returns CDR1 DFQATT and CDR2 SNEGSKA (reference sequence). CDR3: CSAPRTGNYGYTF. The CDR3, as DNA: TGCAGTGCCCCTAGGACAGGGAACTATGGCTACACCTTC.

Turning to this clonotype: This may come from a read error, since a much larger clone is one base off. The V call is TRBV20-1, the J call TRBJ2-2, with D unresolved. This CDR3 comprises 12 residues. Germline CDR1 and CDR2: DFQATT and SNEGSKA (reference sequence). Trimming shortened V by 2 bases and J by 3 bases, and 4 bases separated the two germline ends. CDR3 in amino acids: CSARQDTGELFF. The CDR3 DNA is TGCAGTGCTAGACAGGACACCGGGGAGCTGTTTTTT.

In its sample, this clonotype was seen a few times. The rearrangement links TRBV5-1 to TRBJ1-4, with 11 bases fitting TRBD1. The ends lost 1 base at V and 5 bases at J; junction bases unmatched: 1. CDR3 length: 15 amino acids. CDR1 is SGHRS, CDR2 YFSETQ, per germline. The CDR3 loop reads CASSLRDRGNEKLFF. The CDR3 nucleotides read TGCGCCAGCAGCTTGCGGGACAGGGGGAATGAAAAACTGTTTTTT.

V usage is TRBV7-9 and J usage is TRBJ1-1; D gene unclear. The germline gives CDR1 SEHNR, CDR2 FQNEAQ (reference sequence). The CDR3 is 16 residues long. V lost 5 bases, J lost 5 bases, and 21 bases lay in between. The CDR3: CASSQPAMGSGTEAFF. The CDR3 coding sequence is TGTGCCAGCAGCCAACCGGCCATGGGGTCGGGGACTGAAGCTTTCTTT.

The genes are TRBV7-2 and TRBJ2-1, with 16 nucleotides matching TRBD2. The CDR3 has 19 residues. V lost 7 bases, J lost 7 bases, and 16 bases stayed unmatched. Germline V lookup: CDR1 SGHTA, CDR2 FQGNSA. This chain's CDR3 is CASNNPPGTSGRALNEQFF. CDR3 DNA: TGTGCCAGCAACAACCCCCCGGGGACTAGCGGGAGGGCCTTAAATGAGCAGTTCTTC.

The chain couples TRBV24-1 to TRBJ2-3; 8 positions match TRBD2. Germline loops: CDR1 KGHDR, CDR2 SFDVKD. With V trimmed by 4 bases and J by 6 bases, 11 bases remained unmatched. The CDR3 runs 16 residues. CDR3 amino acids: CATSDWPREGPDTQYF. The CDR3 nucleotides are TGTGCCACCAGTGACTGGCCCCGGGAGGGCCCGGATACGCAGTATTTT.

The J gene is TRBJ2-3, the V gene TRBV27; a weak D match, TRBD2 (6 bases). CDR1 is MNHEY, CDR2 SMNVEV, per germline (reference sequence). There are 15 residues in the CDR3. Trimming cost V 1 base and J 5 bases, with 13 bases left between them. CDR3 DNA sequence: TGTGCCAGCAGTTTATTCGGCGGGATGGGAGATACGCAGTATTTT. Amino acids: CASSLFGGMGDTQYF.

This clonotype was detected ten times or more. The chain has TRBV10-3 and TRBJ2-7, with TRBD2 identical over 8 bases. The CDR3 consists of 16 residues. CDR1 is ENHRY, CDR2 SYGVKD, per germline. The trim removed 3 bases at V and 3 bases at J, leaving 10 bases unmatched. CDR3 protein: CAISDLAGGPGYEQYF. As DNA, the CDR3 is TGTGCCATCAGTGATCTCGCGGGAGGACCAGGCTACGAGCAGTACTTC.

J is TRBJ2-5 and V is TRBV10-3, with 10 bases matching TRBD2. The CDR3 totals 15 residues. Germline V CDR1 and CDR2: ENHRY, SYGVKD. Germline trimming cut 0 bases from V and 5 bases from J; bases unmatched to any gene: 3. The CDR3 protein is CAISESSGGAETQYF. The CDR3 DNA reads as TGTGCCATCAGTGAGTCGAGCGGGGGGGCCGAGACCCAGTACTTC.